This T cell receptor (beta chain) emerged from a study of blood T cells in healthy people across ages. Primers used in a second PCR of about 7 to 12 cycles were a sample-barcoded 5' primer and a J-beta primer mix. TCRdb called the 5' RACE reads again in MiXCR, with one record for every CDR3 protein. Counted here are 1,300,000 or so distinct CDR3 sequences, almost 60% occurring once; the ten biggest clones make up 5.5% to 8%. As regards this clonotype: Antigen: not known.

The study's findings and limits: One million T cells yielded diversity estimates that were considered underestimates. In long-lived donors, naive CD4+ cell counts and diversity exceeded those of aged donors.

Germline CDR1 reads LGHDT; CDR2 reads YNNKEL (reference sequence). The length of the CDR3 is 15 residues. V was shortened by 2 bases and J by 3 bases, with 12 bases between the two germline ends. This sequence was found in a man aged 18 to 29 in good health. The specimen sequenced was blood. The chain has TRBV3-1 and TRBJ2-3; D is perhaps TRBD2 (5 bases). The CDR3: CASSQQATGTDTQYF. Here the CDR3 DNA reads TGTGCCAGCAGCCAACAGGCTACGGGGACAGATACGCAGTATTTT.